The 8 T cell receptor beta chains presented below share a single source sample, sequenced in a study of blood T cell repertoires in COVID-19. Method: immunoSEQ multiplex PCR; TCRdb's copy keeps in-frame clones and lacks some. The data contain more than 200,000 clones, just over 85% of them singletons. The material sequenced was peripheral blood. The receptor source for this set is an older man with acute or convalescent COVID-19.

The chain joins TRBV7-8 to TRBJ2-2; a possible D gene is TRBD2 (6 bases). V shed 0 bases and J shed 4 bases, with 9 bases lying between them. The CDR3 has 15 residues. Germline CDR1 is SGHVS and CDR2 is FQNEAQ. The CDR3 DNA is TGTGCCAGCAGCTTAGCTTTGGGGGGCACCGGGGAGCTGTTTTTT. As protein: CASSLALGGTGELFF.

The DNA of the CDR3 is TGCGCCAGCAGCTTAGAGGGACAGGGGGCTAGGGATGAGCAGTTCTTC. Protein product: CASSLEGQGARDEQFF. This chain joins TRBV5-1 and TRBJ2-1, with 12 bases that match TRBD1. Germline trimming cut 2 bases from V and 8 bases from J; bases unmatched to any gene: 8. Germline V gene lookup returns CDR1 SGHRS and CDR2 YFSETQ. This CDR3 comprises 16 residues.

The chain uses TRBV12-3 or TRBV12-4 and TRBJ2-5; D is possibly TRBD2 (6 bases). Trimming removed 3 bases at V and 2 bases at J, with 7 bases between. The CDR3 covers 13 residues. The chain's CDR3 is CASSLGGQETQYF. CDR3 coding DNA: TGTGCCAGCAGTTTGGGGGGACAAGAGACCCAGTACTTC.

This clone was counted once. The rearrangement uses TRBV18 and TRBJ2-3; 14 bases line up with TRBD2. Germline V gives CDR1 KGHSH, CDR2 LQKENI. The V segment lost 3 bases and the J segment 1 base; nucleotides outside the gene matches: 3. The CDR3 sequence is 17 residues long. The CDR3 is CASSPTGLAGGTDTQYF. The CDR3 DNA is TGTGCCAGCTCACCTACGGGACTAGCGGGAGGCACAGATACGCAGTATTTT.

The rearrangement joins TRBV3-1 (or the pseudogene TRBV3-2) to TRBJ1-1, with D possibly matching TRBD1 (5 bases). V lost 0 bases to trimming and J lost 4 bases, with 9 bases between them. Germline V gene data show CDR1 as LGHDT and CDR2 as YNNKEL (reference sequence). The CDR3 length is 14 residues. CDR3 nucleotides: TGTGCCAGCAGCCAAGAATCAGGGTTCACTGAAGCTTTCTTT. As protein: CASSQESGFTEAFF.

The rearrangement links TRBV15 to TRBJ2-2; D is uncertain. Germline V lookup: CDR1 LNHNV, CDR2 YYDKDF (reference sequence). There are 14 residues in the CDR3. Trimming left V 0 bases short and J 4 bases short, with 6 bases between. CDR3 residues: CATSREQITGELFF. CDR3 nucleotides: TGTGCCACCAGCAGAGAACAGATCACCGGGGAGCTGTTTTTT.

This clone has more than one count but fewer than ten. The V and J genes are TRBV7-8 and TRBJ1-5; a weak D match, TRBD1 (6 bases). This CDR3 is 16 amino acids long. The germline V and J ends were trimmed by 5 bases and 0 bases, with 14 bases remaining between them. From germline, CDR1 is SGHVS and CDR2 FQNEAQ. As DNA, the CDR3 is TGTGCCAGCAGCCCTTTGGACAGAAATAGCAATCAGCCCCAGCATTTT. This encodes CASSPLDRNSNQPQHF.

This clone came up once. The chain is built from TRBV6-1 and TRBJ2-3; D uncertain. The CDR3 extends over 16 amino acids. From germline, CDR1 is MNHNS and CDR2 SASEGT. Trimming stripped 3 bases from V and 0 bases from J, with 13 bases between. CDR3 sequence reads: CASSDYGTESTDTQYF. CDR3 DNA: TGTGCCAGCAGTGACTACGGAACAGAAAGCACAGATACGCAGTATTTT.